The sequence of this T cell receptor (beta chain) was determined in a study of identical twins. This clonotype came up a few times. TCRdb reanalysed the 5' RACE reads using MiXCR and keeps one entry per CDR3 protein. The sample carries 200,000 to 250,000 distinct CDR3 sequences, approximately 7% recorded once. Germline CDR1 is DFQATT and CDR2 is SNEGSKA (reference sequence). The CDR3 loop spans 13 amino acids. Trimming cost V 3 bases and J 7 bases; bases outside gene matches: 4. The sample was also linked to a second study, of yellow fever vaccine responses in identical twins.

This clonotype was sampled from a woman between 18 and 29 years old in good health. J is TRBJ2-2 and V is TRBV20-1; 8 bases align to TRBD1. Sequenced input: memory (CD45RO+) T cells sorted from blood. The CDR3 DNA sequence: TGCAGTGCTAGGACAGGGGAGGTCGGGGAGCTGTTTTTT. Translation: CSARTGEVGELFF.